The 20 T cell receptor beta chains below come from one sample, sequenced in a study of blood T cell repertoires in COVID-19. Sequencing used immunoSEQ multiplex PCR; TCRdb keeps in-frame clones, though not all of them. This table has some 190,000 clones, approximately 89% appearing once. Sequencing was carried out using peripheral blood. The source is a woman in her fifties or sixties with acute or convalescent COVID-19.

The gene calls are TRBV19 and TRBJ2-3; 12 bases fit TRBD2. The CDR3 runs to 16 residues. Losses at the gene ends were 1 base for V and 1 base for J; bases not matched to a gene: 0. Germline CDR1 LNHDA, CDR2 SQIVND (reference sequence). Here the CDR3 DNA reads TGTGCCAGTAGTATAGGACTAGCGGGAGGCACAGATACGCAGTATTTT. Its protein product is CASSIGLAGGTDTQYF.

This clone has a handful of counts. The rearrangement links TRBV9 to TRBJ1-2, with D perhaps matching TRBD1 (6 bases). The CDR3 totals 15 residues. The germline V gene encodes CDR1 SGDLS and CDR2 YYNGEE. The V end was cut by 3 bases, the J end by 3 bases, with 15 bases between. CDR3 nucleotide sequence: TGTGCCAGCAGCGCACAGGGCGGCGGGTACTATGGCTACACCTTC. Residues: CASSAQGGGYYGYTF. The full variable domain, its missing parts supplied by reference TRBV9 and TRBJ1-2, is DSGVTQTPKHLITATGQRVTLRCSPRSGDLSVYWYQQSLDQGLQFLIQYYNGEERAKGNILERFSAQQFPDLHSELNLSSLELGDSALYFCASSAQGGGYYGYTFGSGTRLTVV.

The chain couples TRBV6-5 to TRBJ1-2; TRBD1 is a possible D gene (5 bases). The germline V gene encodes CDR1 MNHEY and CDR2 SVGAGI. V gave up 5 bases and J gave up 0 bases, with 10 bases separating them. The CDR3 runs to 14 residues. The CDR3 reads CASSQGSTNYGYTF. For the CDR3, the DNA is TGTGCCAGCAGTCAGGGCTCCACTAACTATGGCTACACCTTC.

The chain combines TRBV5-6 with TRBJ2-7, with a possible D match to TRBD1 (5 bases). CDR1 is SGHDT and CDR2 is YYEEEE in the germline V gene. The V and J ends lost 1 base and 5 bases respectively, with 10 bases between them. This CDR3 region has 13 residues. The CDR3 DNA sequence: TGTGCCAGCAGCTTGAAAGGGGCCCACGAGCAGTACGTC. Translated, it gives CASSLKGAHEQYV.

The chain joins TRBV6-5 to TRBJ2-1; D call uncertain. The CDR3 sequence is 13 residues long. The V end lost 5 bases, the J end lost 10 bases, and 15 bases lay between the germline ends. Germline values: CDR1 MNHEY, CDR2 SVGAGI. As DNA, the CDR3 is TGTGCCAGCAGTCCAATTGTATCCAGGGAGCAGTTCTTC. Translated: CASSPIVSREQFF.

The chain is built from TRBV19 and TRBJ1-1, with a possible D match to TRBD1 (6 bases). The CDR3 has 12 residues. Looked up from germline, CDR1 is LNHDA and CDR2 is SQIVND (reference sequence). With 7 bases removed from V and 4 bases from J, the gap between germline ends came to 10 bases. The DNA for the CDR3 is TGTGCCAGTACCGGGACATTCACTGAAGCTTTCTTT. Translating it yields CASTGTFTEAFF.

The genes are TRBV18 and TRBJ2-7; TRBD1 might be the D (6 bases). The CDR3 is 15 amino acids. V was shortened by 4 bases and J by 2 bases, with 15 bases between the two germline ends. The germline gives CDR1 KGHSH, CDR2 LQKENI. The DNA of the CDR3 is TGTGCCAGCTCACTCCGACAGGCTCCCGCCTACGAGCAGTACGTC. It translates to CASSLRQAPAYEQYV.

The gene calls are TRBV18 and TRBJ1-3, with TRBD1 identical over 7 bases. Germline CDR1 reads KGHSH; CDR2 reads LQKENI. The CDR3 has 18 amino acids. The junction had 9 bases not matched to a gene; V was cut back by 0 bases and J by 1 base. The CDR3 coding sequence is TGTGCCAGCTCACCACCCCGGACAGGCCTTGGGTCTGGAAACACCATATATTTT. Translated, it gives CASSPPRTGLGSGNTIYF.

J is TRBJ1-5 and V is TRBV5-1, with TRBD1 identical over 7 bases. Germline lookup yields CDR1 SGHRS and CDR2 YFSETQ. The CDR3 is made up of 16 amino acids. V was pared by 0 bases and J by 2 bases, with 5 bases of the junction left unmatched. The CDR3 spells CASSLGPTGGNQPQHF. CDR3 in DNA: TGCGCCAGCAGCTTGGGGCCTACAGGGGGCAATCAGCCCCAGCATTTT. The full variable domain, rest sourced from reference TRBV5-1 and TRBJ1-5, is KAGVTQTPRYLIKTRGQQVTLSCSPISGHRSVSWYQQTPGQGLQFLFEYFSETQRNKGNFPGRFSGRQFSNSRSEMNVSTLELGDSALYLCASSLGPTGGNQPQHFGDGTRLSIL.

This chain uses TRBV28 with TRBJ2-1, with D perhaps matching TRBD2 (6 bases). This CDR3 has 12 amino acids. Trimming took 5 bases from V and 9 from J, leaving 11 bases between them. Germline CDR1 MDHEN, CDR2 SYDVKM. The CDR3 region is CASSLTGGEQFF. The CDR3 coding sequence is TGTGCCAGCAGTCTCACCGGGGGTGAGCAGTTCTTC.

V usage is TRBV6-4 and J usage is TRBJ2-5; D is perhaps TRBD2 (5 bases). V was trimmed by 3 bases and J by 5 bases, leaving 13 bases between them. Germline lookup yields CDR1 MRHNA and CDR2 SNTAGT. The CDR3 runs to 14 residues. Here the CDR3 reads CASSEDSTGETQYF. CDR3 nucleotides: TGTGCCAGCAGTGAGGACTCGACTGGGGAGACCCAGTACTTC.

The V and J genes are TRBV9 and TRBJ2-7; 8 positions match TRBD2. Germline V gene data show CDR1 as SGDLS and CDR2 as YYNGEE. V lost 4 bases, J lost 10 bases, and 16 bases stayed unmatched. The CDR3 loop spans 15 amino acids. The CDR3 DNA reads as TGTGCCAGCAGCTCAAAGGCTAGCGGGCAAGGAGGACAGTACGTC. It yields the protein CASSSKASGQGGQYV.

This chain connects TRBV7-3 to TRBJ2-2; 11 bases align to TRBD2. The junction had 5 bases not matched to a gene; V was cut back by 9 bases and J by 5 bases. CDR1 SGHTA and CDR2 FQGTGA come from the germline V gene. The CDR3 has 14 residues. The CDR3 DNA follows: TGTGCCAGTACCAGGACTAGCGGGACCGGGGAGCTGTTTTTT. Protein sequence: CASTRTSGTGELFF.

CDR3 region: CASSPRGGGTYEQYF. The CDR3 DNA reads TGTGCCAGCAGCCCTCGAGGGGGGGGAACCTACGAGCAGTACTTC. The chain links TRBV9 to TRBJ2-7; TRBD2 is a possible D gene (7 bases). Trimming removed 4 bases at V and 2 bases at J, with 16 bases between. Germline loops: CDR1 SGDLS, CDR2 YYNGEE. CDR3 size: 15 residues.

The chain recombines TRBV7-3 with TRBJ2-7, with a tentative D call TRBD2 (6 bases). CDR1 is SGHTA and CDR2 is FQGTGA in the germline V gene. This CDR3 has 16 amino acids. Deletions cut 2 bases from V and 0 bases from J, with 14 bases between. The CDR3 DNA is TGTGCCAGCAGCTTAGACCTAGCGAGAAGCTCCTACGAGCAGTACTTC. As protein: CASSLDLARSSYEQYF.

About this clone itself: Other DNA sequences in this sample translate to the same CDR3. The chain has TRBV20-1 and TRBJ1-5; unclear D gene. Germline CDR1 reads DFQATT; CDR2 reads SNEGSKA (reference sequence). With 3 bases removed from V and 2 bases from J, the gap between germline ends came to 8 bases. This CDR3 region has 13 residues. DNA of the CDR3: TGCAGTGCTAGTGGTCAGGGCAATCAGCCCCAGCATTTT. Protein product: CSASGQGNQPQHF.

The V and J genes are TRBV3-1 (or the pseudogene TRBV3-2) and TRBJ1-5; TRBD1 matches 7 bases. The germline V gene encodes CDR1 LGHDT and CDR2 YNNKEL (reference sequence). V lost 1 base to trimming and J lost 4 bases; unmatched junction nucleotides: 4. CDR3 length: 15 residues. The CDR3 loop reads CASSQATTGNQPQHF. The CDR3, as DNA: TGTGCCAGCAGCCAAGCTACGACAGGGAATCAGCCCCAGCATTTT.

This clone was observed a single time. The V gene is TRBV2, the J gene TRBJ1-2; a possible D gene is TRBD1 (6 bases). The germline gives CDR1 SNHLY, CDR2 FYNNEI. The CDR3 is 14 amino acids. V dropped 6 bases and J dropped 7 bases, with 18 bases sitting between them. Here the CDR3 DNA reads TGTGCCAGCAGGGGGGACACTACTCGGAGTGGCTACACCTTC. Translation gives CASRGDTTRSGYTF.

The V and J genes are TRBV7-2 and TRBJ1-5; TRBD1 matches at 10 bases. Germline V gives CDR1 SGHTA, CDR2 FQGNSA. The CDR3 consists of 16 residues. V dropped 5 bases and J dropped 4; count of bases not matched to a gene: 8. In nucleotides, the CDR3 is TGTGCCAGCAGCCCCCCGAGGGGACAGGGGAATCAGCCCCAGCATTTT. This encodes CASSPPRGQGNQPQHF.

This clone appeared a single time. The CDR3, as DNA: TGTGCCAGCTATGGAGGGAGCGGGGCTACCTACGAGCAGTACTTC. This gives the protein CASYGGSGATYEQYF. This sequence joins TRBV28 and TRBJ2-7, with 7 bases lining up with TRBD2. The trim removed 8 bases at V and 2 bases at J, leaving 12 bases unmatched. Germline-derived CDR1 and CDR2 are MDHEN and SYDVKM. This CDR3 comprises 15 residues.